This entry lists 25 T cell receptor beta chains sequenced from one sample in a study of T cell responses to AZD1222 COVID-19 vaccine (dated by TCRdb to about 2021). Receptor amplification or capture employed the immunoSEQ multiplex PCR assay. TCRdb retrieved this table from immuneACCESS and kept in-frame rearrangements only. Not all clones are present; in checked studies, unresolved V genes account for under half, and no reason is known for the remainder. This sample comprises 110,000 or so clones, about 91% of them detected only once. Together, the top ten hold less than 6.5% of the sample. The sample's time point label, decoded: about 28 days (+/-7) after the second vaccine dose. The sample here was peripheral blood, taken 28 days after the second AZD1222 dose. The receptors here all came from an adult who received the AZD1222 COVID-19 vaccine.

The rearrangement links TRBV7-2 to TRBJ1-2; perhaps TRBD1 as D (5 bases). Trimming removed 2 bases at V and 7 bases at J, with 14 bases between. The germline V gene has CDR1 SGHTA and CDR2 FQGNSA. The CDR3 runs 14 residues. The CDR3: CASSLNLGVAGYTF. In nucleotides, the CDR3 is TGTGCCAGCAGCTTAAATTTAGGGGTCGCTGGCTACACCTTC.

The rearrangement uses TRBV29-1 and TRBJ2-1, with D perhaps TRBD2 (7 bases). This CDR3 contains 15 residues. Germline CDR1 SQVTM, CDR2 ANQGSEA. With 5 bases removed from V and 1 base from J, the gap between germline ends came to 15 bases. CDR3 DNA: TGCAGCGTTCCTGAGGGGGGGCGTTCCTACAATGAGCAGTTCTTC. Translating it yields CSVPEGGRSYNEQFF.

This rearrangement joins TRBV19 to TRBJ1-3; 10 bases fit TRBD1. This CDR3 contains 16 residues. V shed 5 bases and J 2 bases; nucleotides not matched to a gene: 6. Germline CDR1 and CDR2: LNHDA and SQIVND (reference sequence). Here the CDR3 reads CASSFRDRGPGNTIYF. As DNA, the CDR3 is TGTGCCAGTAGTTTCCGGGACAGGGGTCCTGGAAACACCATATATTTT.

This chain uses TRBV28 with TRBJ1-2; TRBD1 matches at 12 bases. The germline V gene encodes CDR1 MDHEN and CDR2 SYDVKM. The CDR3 loop spans 16 amino acids. V was pared by 2 bases and J by 7 bases, with 8 bases of the junction left unmatched. The CDR3 protein is CASSLQPGQGASGYTF. CDR3 nucleotide sequence: TGTGCCAGCAGTTTACAACCGGGACAGGGGGCCAGTGGCTACACCTTC.

V usage is TRBV27 and J usage is TRBJ2-3, with D perhaps matching TRBD1 (7 bases). The CDR3 length is 14 residues. Germline lookup yields CDR1 MNHEY and CDR2 SMNVEV (reference sequence). V dropped 7 bases and J dropped 4 bases, with 15 bases sitting between them. CDR3 amino acids: CASTSRGAPDTQYF. CDR3 DNA sequence: TGTGCCAGCACCAGCAGGGGGGCCCCAGATACGCAGTATTTT.

J is TRBJ1-1 and V is TRBV10-3, with 7 nucleotides matching TRBD1. From germline, CDR1 is ENHRY and CDR2 SYGVKD. The J segment lost 6 bases and the V segment lost 9 bases, leaving 10 bases of the junction unmatched. This CDR3 is 13 amino acids long. The CDR3 reads CAILRDSDSEAFF. As DNA, the CDR3 is TGTGCCATTCTCCGGGACAGCGACTCTGAAGCTTTCTTT.

The chain joins TRBV9 to TRBJ2-7; D possibly corresponds to TRBD2 (6 bases). Deletions cut 0 bases from V and 3 bases from J, with 13 bases between. The germline CDR1 and CDR2 sequences are SGDLS and YYNGEE. CDR3 length equals 15 residues. CDR3 in amino acids: CASSVGVGEVYEQYF. In DNA, the CDR3 is TGTGCCAGCAGCGTAGGTGTCGGGGAGGTCTACGAGCAGTACTTC.

The V and J genes are TRBV19 and TRBJ2-1; 10 bases align to TRBD2. The CDR3 has 15 amino acids. The J segment lost 6 bases and the V segment lost 2 bases, leaving 4 bases of the junction unmatched. From germline, CDR1 is LNHDA and CDR2 SQIVND (reference sequence). This CDR3 reads CASSILAGASNEQFF. The CDR3 DNA sequence: TGTGCCAGTAGTATACTAGCGGGAGCTAGCAATGAGCAGTTCTTC.

The rearrangement uses TRBV25-1 and TRBJ2-2, with D hard to call. V was cut by 4 bases and J by 0 bases, with 9 bases left in between. Germline values: CDR1 MGHDK, CDR2 SYGVNS. This CDR3 is built from 15 residues. The CDR3 nucleotides are TGTGCCAGCAGTGCCAGGACGGCGAACACCGGGGAGCTGTTTTTT. This sequence encodes CASSARTANTGELFF.

The V gene is TRBV7-2, the J gene TRBJ2-5; TRBD1 might be the D (6 bases). The CDR3 is made up of 14 amino acids. The germline gives CDR1 SGHTA, CDR2 FQGNSA. V lost 1 base, J lost 1 base, and 7 bases lay in between. The CDR3 spells CASSLVGGQETQYF. The CDR3 coding sequence is TGTGCCAGCAGCTTAGTAGGGGGCCAAGAGACCCAGTACTTC.

This chain links TRBV6-4 with TRBJ2-7; the D is unclear. CDR1 is MRHNA, CDR2 SNTAGT, per germline. The CDR3 consists of 12 residues. The V and J ends lost 7 bases and 1 base respectively, with 8 bases between them. CDR3 sequence: CASMTPSYEQYF. The CDR3, as DNA: TGTGCCAGCATGACACCTTCCTACGAGCAGTACTTC.

The chain links TRBV7-3 to TRBJ1-2; 7 bases are a match to TRBD1. Germline CDR1 reads SGHTA; CDR2 reads FQGTGA. The CDR3 is 13 amino acids. Trimming took 6 bases from V and 6 from J; bases not matched to a gene: 7. The CDR3 coding sequence is TGTGCCAGCAGTAGCCCCGGGACAGATGGCTACACCTTC. As protein: CASSSPGTDGYTF. Using reference TRBV7-3 and TRBJ1-2 for the parts outside the CDR3, the full variable domain is GAGVSQTPSNKVTEKGKYVELRCDPISGHTALYWYRQSLGQGPEFLIYFQGTGAADDSGLPNDRFFAVRPEGSVSTLKIQRTERGDSAVYLCASSSPGTDGYTFGSGTRLTVV.

The DNA for the CDR3 is TGTGCCAGCAGTCCCTGGACAGGAGCCGGGGAGACCCAGTACTTC. Protein: CASSPWTGAGETQYF. The chain carries TRBV27 and TRBJ2-5; TRBD1 agrees at 7 bases. V lost 5 bases to trimming and J lost 5 bases; unmatched junction nucleotides: 11. There are 15 residues in the CDR3. The germline CDR1 and CDR2 sequences are MNHEY and SMNVEV (reference sequence).

The chain joins TRBV10-2 to TRBJ2-5; TRBD2 might be the D (6 bases). V gave up 3 bases and J gave up 5 bases, with 13 bases separating them. Germline assignment: CDR1 WSHSY and CDR2 SAAADI. This CDR3 has 14 amino acids. The CDR3 protein is CASSEAREEETQYF. The CDR3 bases are TGCGCCAGCAGTGAAGCTAGGGAGGAGGAGACCCAGTACTTC.

The rearrangement links TRBV18 to TRBJ1-3; a weak D match, TRBD1 (6 bases). With 5 bases removed from V and 8 bases from J, the gap between germline ends came to 10 bases. The germline V gene has CDR1 KGHSH and CDR2 LQKENI. The CDR3 is made up of 12 amino acids. As DNA, the CDR3 is TGTGCCAGCTCAGGACAGTTGGACACCATATATTTT. Amino acids: CASSGQLDTIYF.

The chain has TRBV28 and TRBJ2-7; D gene unclear. Between the trimmed V and J ends, which lost 1 base and 4 bases, there was a span of 11 bases. CDR1 MDHEN and CDR2 SYDVKM come from the germline V gene. The CDR3 has 14 residues. CDR3 protein: CASSLLASLYEQYF. The CDR3 nucleotides read TGTGCCAGCAGTTTATTGGCCTCGCTATACGAGCAGTACTTC.

The chain couples TRBV6-5 to TRBJ2-7, with D possibly being TRBD1 (6 bases). V was trimmed by 6 bases and J by 2 bases, leaving 11 bases between them. This CDR3 is 13 amino acids long. Germline V lookup: CDR1 MNHEY, CDR2 SVGAGI. CDR3 bases: TGTGCCAGCAGCCCGACAGGCCCCTACGAGCAGTACTTC. It specifies CASSPTGPYEQYF.

The chain uses TRBV6-1 and TRBJ2-5; 9 nucleotides line up with TRBD2. The germline V gene encodes CDR1 MNHNS and CDR2 SASEGT. V lost 4 bases, J lost 5 bases, and 11 bases stayed unmatched. This CDR3 is built from 16 residues. The CDR3 region has the DNA TGTGCCAGCAGTGCGAGGGGCGGGGGGGCGGGTGAGACCCAGTACTTC. This gives the protein CASSARGGGAGETQYF.

This clone has a handful of counts. CDR3 in DNA: TGCAGTGCCATTGATGTACCTGAAGCTTTCTTT. Translating gives CSAIDVPEAFF. The chain joins TRBV20-1 to TRBJ1-1; D remains unclear. This CDR3 comprises 11 residues. V lost 6 bases and J lost 6, with 11 bases in between. Germline V gene lookup returns CDR1 DFQATT and CDR2 SNEGSKA (reference sequence).

This sequence joins TRBV3-1 (or the pseudogene TRBV3-2) and TRBJ1-3; unclear D gene. The CDR3 consists of 14 residues. CDR1 LGHDT and CDR2 YNNKEL come from the germline V gene (reference sequence). Trimming shortened V by 0 bases and J by 1 base, and 4 bases separated the two germline ends. CDR3 protein: CASSQDTSGNTIYF. The CDR3 DNA reads TGTGCCAGCAGCCAAGACACTTCTGGAAACACCATATATTTT.

This chain joins TRBV14 and TRBJ1-4; D not resolved. Trimming removed 4 bases from V and 0 bases from J, with 9 bases in between. The length of the CDR3 is 15 residues. Looked up from germline, CDR1 is SGHDN and CDR2 is FVKESK. CDR3 loop: CASSPSLATNEKLFF. DNA for the CDR3: TGTGCCAGCAGCCCATCCCTTGCAACTAATGAAAAACTGTTTTTT.

The chain couples TRBV24-1 to TRBJ2-7; D is ambiguous. V gave up 2 bases and J gave up 7 bases, with 8 bases separating them. This CDR3 spans 12 amino acids. Per the germline V gene, CDR1 is KGHDR and CDR2 is SFDVKD. CDR3 in amino acids: CATSDYHGEQYF. CDR3 coding DNA: TGTGCCACCAGTGATTACCACGGGGAGCAGTACTTC.

The CDR3 sequence is CAIQSGVNTEAFF. The CDR3 DNA is TGTGCCATCCAATCCGGAGTGAACACTGAAGCTTTCTTT. The V gene is TRBV21-1, the J gene TRBJ1-1. TRBV21-1 is marked as a pseudogene. The CDR3 sequence is 13 residues long.

This sequence joins TRBV9 and TRBJ2-7, with TRBD2 matching over 8 bases. The J segment lost 2 bases and the V segment lost 0 bases, leaving 4 bases of the junction unmatched. CDR1 is SGDLS, CDR2 YYNGEE, per germline. CDR3 length equals 15 residues. CDR3 sequence: CASSVDGGAAYEQYF. The DNA of the CDR3 is TGTGCCAGCAGCGTAGACGGGGGGGCCGCCTACGAGCAGTACTTC.

This rearrangement joins TRBV7-2 to TRBJ2-6; D uncertain. V gave up 5 bases and J gave up 1 base, with 6 bases separating them. There are 14 residues in the CDR3. The germline V gene has CDR1 SGHTA and CDR2 FQGNSA. CDR3: CASSRLSGANVLTF. The CDR3 DNA follows: TGTGCCAGCAGCCGGTTATCTGGGGCCAACGTCCTGACTTTC.